These 25 T cell receptor beta chains originate from one sample sequenced in a study of blood T cell repertoires in COVID-19. Repertoires were generated with immunoSEQ multiplex PCR, while TCRdb's copy carries only in-frame clones and drops some. In the table there are approximately 26,000 clones, approximately 80% of which are singletons. Specimen: peripheral blood. Receptors were obtained from a man older than 75 with active or convalescent COVID-19.

In this sample, this clone turned up once. The genes are TRBV6-5 and TRBJ1-2; 7 nucleotides line up with TRBD1. Looked up from germline, CDR1 is MNHEY and CDR2 is SVGAGI. This CDR3 has 14 amino acids. Losses at the gene ends were 6 bases for V and 4 bases for J; bases not matched to a gene: 8. As DNA, the CDR3 is TGTGCCAGCAGGACGGGACAGCATATCTATGGCTACACCTTC. Residues: CASRTGQHIYGYTF.

V gene TRBV28 combines with J gene TRBJ2-5; D is perhaps TRBD1 (5 bases). The germline V and J ends were trimmed by 8 bases and 3 bases, with 13 bases remaining between them. The CDR3 has 13 amino acids. Germline V gives CDR1 MDHEN, CDR2 SYDVKM. The CDR3 bases are TGTGCCAGCCTGTCCGGACAAAAAGAGACCCAGTACTTC. This encodes CASLSGQKETQYF.

The rearrangement uses TRBV18 and TRBJ2-1; no clear D. V was shortened by 1 base and J by 6 bases, with 19 bases between the two germline ends. Germline loops: CDR1 KGHSH, CDR2 LQKENI. The CDR3 runs 17 residues. The CDR3 loop is CASSPQILGQVGNEQFF. CDR3 coding DNA: TGTGCCAGCTCACCACAAATTTTGGGCCAGGTGGGCAATGAGCAGTTCTTC. Supplemented by reference TRBV18 and TRBJ2-1, the full variable domain reads NAGVMQNPRHLVRRRGQEARLRCSPMKGHSHVYWYRQLPEEGLKFMVYLQKENIIDESGMPKERFSAEFPKEGPSILRIQQVVRGDSAAYFCASSPQILGQVGNEQFFGPGTRLTVL.

V usage is TRBV5-4 and J usage is TRBJ2-2, with TRBD1 identical over 7 bases. Germline CDR1 is SGHNT and CDR2 is YYREEE (reference sequence). With V trimmed by 4 bases and J by 5 bases, 11 bases remained unmatched. The CDR3 has 16 residues. CDR3 DNA sequence: TGTGCCAGCAGCCCCGGGACACAGGGGCCGACCGGGGAGCTGTTTTTT. This sequence encodes CASSPGTQGPTGELFF.

This chain uses TRBV5-1 with TRBJ1-1, with D unresolved. V was cut by 4 bases and J by 3 bases, with 13 bases left in between. CDR1 is SGHRS, CDR2 YFSETQ, per germline. The CDR3 sequence is 14 residues long. The chain's CDR3 is CASSEGGGHTEAFF. CDR3 sequence (DNA): TGCGCCAGCAGCGAAGGTGGAGGCCACACTGAAGCTTTCTTT.

This clone has a handful of counts. J is TRBJ2-3 and V is TRBV5-5; TRBD1 is a possible D gene (5 bases). CDR1 SGHKS and CDR2 YYEKEE come from the germline V gene (reference sequence). This CDR3 spans 15 amino acids. Deletions cut 0 bases from V and 5 bases from J, with 13 bases between. CDR3 sequence reads: CASSLGGHVVDTQYF. As DNA, the CDR3 is TGTGCCAGCAGCTTGGGGGGCCACGTGGTAGATACGCAGTATTTT.

This rearrangement joins TRBV3-1 (or the pseudogene TRBV3-2) to TRBJ1-1; 9 bases map to TRBD1. The length of the CDR3 is 12 residues. After removal of 3 bases from V and 13 bases from J, the junction contained 6 bases not matched to a gene. Germline lookup yields CDR1 LGHDT and CDR2 YNNKEL (reference sequence). The CDR3 coding sequence is TGTGCCAGCAGCCACCTGGACAGGGGTAATTTCTTT. Amino acid sequence: CASSHLDRGNFF.

The chain has TRBV14 and TRBJ2-7; no firm D call. Between the trimmed V and J ends, which lost 3 bases and 7 bases, there was a span of 7 bases. The CDR3 contains 11 residues. Germline V gene data show CDR1 as SGHDN and CDR2 as FVKESK. This CDR3 reads CASSQLYEQYF. DNA for the CDR3: TGTGCCAGCAGCCAGCTCTATGAGCAGTACTTC.

The rearrangement uses TRBV28 and TRBJ2-7, with TRBD1 matching 8 bases. The CDR3 covers 15 residues. Germline values: CDR1 MDHEN, CDR2 SYDVKM. V shed 3 bases and J 1 base; nucleotides not matched to a gene: 5. In DNA form, the CDR3 reads TGTGCCAGCAGTTTTCCGGGACAGGCATCCTACGAGCAGTACTTC. It is translated as CASSFPGQASYEQYF.

This clone has only a few counts. This chain uses TRBV19 with TRBJ1-2; 11 bases are shared with TRBD1. Unmatched junction bases numbered 8, after V lost 6 bases and J lost 8 bases. Germline V CDR1 and CDR2: LNHDA, SQIVND (reference sequence). The CDR3 has 14 residues. CDR3 nucleotide sequence: TGTGCCAGTAGGAGGACAGGGGGCAATGGAGGCTACACCTTC. It specifies CASRRTGGNGGYTF.

The rearrangement uses TRBV28 and TRBJ2-2, with 9 bases that match TRBD1. Germline V gene sequence: CDR1 MDHEN, CDR2 SYDVKM. This CDR3 is 16 amino acids long. V shed 5 bases, J shed 1 base, and the junction held 5 bases outside the gene matches. CDR3 region: CASSPGTGWNTGELFF. The CDR3 DNA reads TGTGCCAGCAGTCCAGGGACAGGGTGGAACACCGGGGAGCTGTTTTTT.

In DNA form, the CDR3 reads TGTGCCAGCTCTCCCTTTTCCCTGGGGGCTAGCAATCAGCCCCAGCATTTT. Translation gives CASSPFSLGASNQPQHF. V and J are TRBV27 and TRBJ1-5, with TRBD1 as a possible D gene (6 bases). Germline lookup yields CDR1 MNHEY and CDR2 SMNVEV (reference sequence). V was clipped by 8 bases and J by 0 bases, with 20 bases between them. The CDR3 runs 17 residues.

The CDR3 region has the DNA TGCGCCAGCAGCTTGGAAGTCGCAGGGGAGACCCAGTACTTC. Residues: CASSLEVAGETQYF. The genes are TRBV5-1 and TRBJ2-5, with D perhaps TRBD1 (5 bases). The CDR3 is 14 amino acids. Germline V gives CDR1 SGHRS, CDR2 YFSETQ. V lost 0 bases to trimming and J lost 5 bases, with 11 bases between them.

The J gene is TRBJ2-5, the V gene TRBV18; TRBD1 agrees at 9 bases. J gave up 9 bases and V 6 bases, and 20 bases lay outside the gene matches. The CDR3 length is 17 residues. Germline V CDR1 and CDR2: KGHSH, LQKENI. In DNA, the CDR3 is TGTGCCAGCTCCCAATTCCCGGGACAGGGACGCGGAGGGGCCCAGTACTTC. Translating gives CASSQFPGQGRGGAQYF.

The chain employs TRBV7-8 and TRBJ2-2; tentative D call: TRBD2 (5 bases). The V gene lost 1 base and the J gene lost 2 bases, with 5 bases spanning the gap. Germline V gene sequence: CDR1 SGHVS, CDR2 FQNEAQ. This CDR3 spans 14 amino acids. The DNA of the CDR3 is TGTGCCAGCAGCTTAGGGACTAACACCGGGGAGCTGTTTTTT. This codes for CASSLGTNTGELFF.

This chain links TRBV11-2 with TRBJ2-1; 14 bases map to TRBD2. Trimming removed 3 bases from V and 6 bases from J; junction bases left unmatched: 1. CDR3 size: 15 residues. The germline V gene encodes CDR1 SGHAT and CDR2 FQNNGV. CDR3 region: CASSFGTSGSNEQFF. CDR3 nucleotides: TGTGCCAGCAGCTTTGGGACTAGCGGGAGCAATGAGCAGTTCTTC.

The rearrangement joins TRBV5-8 to TRBJ2-2; D is uncertain. CDR1 and CDR2 from the germline V gene are SGHTS and YDEGEE. The CDR3 is 15 residues long. V gave up 1 base and J gave up 6 bases, with 13 bases separating them. CDR3 nucleotides: TGTGCCAGCAGCTTGAACCTCCTACGCTCCGGGGAGCTGTTTTTT. It is translated as CASSLNLLRSGELFF.

This rearrangement joins TRBV19 to TRBJ1-1, with 8 bases matching TRBD1. The junction had 4 bases not matched to a gene; V was cut back by 7 bases and J by 3 bases. This CDR3 comprises 13 residues. Germline V gene data show CDR1 as LNHDA and CDR2 as SQIVND (reference sequence). CDR3 protein: CASIVQGDTEAFF. The CDR3 region has the DNA TGTGCCAGTATTGTACAGGGGGACACTGAAGCTTTCTTT.

The chain combines TRBV5-1 with TRBJ1-4; possibly TRBD1 for D (6 bases). This CDR3 region has 15 residues. Germline V gene lookup returns CDR1 SGHRS and CDR2 YFSETQ. V was trimmed by 6 bases and J by 3 bases, leaving 15 bases between them. The CDR3 DNA reads as TGCGCCAGCACCAACACGGGACAATCTAATGAAAAACTGTTTTTT. Protein product: CASTNTGQSNEKLFF.

The V and J genes are TRBV5-1 and TRBJ2-7; possibly TRBD1 for D (6 bases). The V end lost 4 bases, the J end lost 0 bases, and 8 bases lay between the germline ends. The CDR3 contains 13 residues. Germline CDR1 is SGHRS and CDR2 is YFSETQ. The CDR3 region has the DNA TGCGCCAGCAGCAGGACAGACTCCTACGAGCAGTACTTC. This encodes CASSRTDSYEQYF.

This chain uses TRBV19 with TRBJ1-3; D gene uncertain. This CDR3 is built from 16 residues. Deletions cut 5 bases from V and 6 bases from J, with 20 bases between. In germline, CDR1 is LNHDA, CDR2 SQIVND (reference sequence). The CDR3 reads CASSRRELAHQNTIYF. The CDR3 DNA sequence: TGTGCCAGTAGTCGGAGGGAATTGGCCCATCAAAACACCATATATTTT.

The genes are TRBV6-4 and TRBJ1-5; 8 positions agree with TRBD1. V shed 6 bases and J 4 bases; nucleotides not matched to a gene: 2. CDR1 MRHNA and CDR2 SNTAGT come from the germline V gene. This CDR3 comprises 13 residues. CDR3 amino acids: CASSRDRNQPQHF. CDR3 coding DNA: TGTGCCAGCAGCCGGGACAGGAATCAGCCCCAGCATTTT.

This chain joins TRBV25-1 and TRBJ2-7, with 13 nucleotides matching TRBD2. Germline values: CDR1 MGHDK, CDR2 SYGVNS. The CDR3 consists of 14 residues. J was trimmed by 3 bases and V by 8 bases; bases with no gene match: 4. CDR3 DNA: TGTGCCAGCCGTCGGACTAGCGGGGGCTACGAGCAGTACTTC. Its protein product is CASRRTSGGYEQYF.

The rearrangement links TRBV3-1 (or the pseudogene TRBV3-2) to TRBJ2-1; D perhaps matches TRBD2 (5 bases). The CDR3 consists of 21 residues. V was shortened by 0 bases and J by 0 bases, with 24 bases between the two germline ends. CDR1 and CDR2 (germline): LGHDT, YNNKEL (reference sequence). The CDR3 DNA sequence: TGTGCCAGCAGCCAAGATCGCCTAGGACTGGGTAGACGGAGCTCCTACAATGAGCAGTTCTTC. As protein: CASSQDRLGLGRRSSYNEQFF.

The V gene is TRBV24-1, the J gene TRBJ2-6; TRBD1 is a possible D gene (5 bases). CDR1 KGHDR and CDR2 SFDVKD come from the germline V gene. Trimming removed 4 bases from V and 3 bases from J, with 6 bases in between. The CDR3 covers 14 residues. DNA of the CDR3: TGTGCCACCAGTGAAACAGGTGGGGCCAACGTCCTGACTTTC. Its translation: CATSETGGANVLTF.